The following is a TCR beta chain sequence with its context. CDR1 is SNHLY, CDR2 FYNNEI, per germline. Germline trimming cut 6 bases from V and 6 bases from J; bases unmatched to any gene: 9. The CDR3 runs 14 residues. Using immunoSEQ multiplex PCR, the repertoire was profiled, and TCRdb retains in-frame clones only, with some absent. In the table there are approximately 150,000 clones, under 95% of which are singletons. The sample originates from a study of T cell responses to AZD1222 COVID-19 vaccine. The origin of this receptor is an adult who received the AZD1222 COVID-19 vaccine. Sequenced here: peripheral blood, sampled 28 days after the second AZD1222 dose. V usage is TRBV2 and J usage is TRBJ1-1; 8 bases are a match to TRBD1. CDR3 sequence reads: CASRDRVLGPEAFF. CDR3 coding DNA: TGTGCCAGCAGGGACAGGGTTCTTGGGCCTGAAGCTTTCTTT.